The 22 T cell receptor beta chains listed next were all sequenced from one sample in a study of T cells after yellow fever vaccination. A single record per CDR3 protein comes from TCRdb applying MiXCR to the 5' RACE reads. In the table there are a few hundred thousand distinct CDR3 sequences, approximately 19% of which are singletons. The sequencing used PBMCs, collected before the yellow fever booster vaccination. The source is a man aged 18 to 29 who received the YFV17D yellow fever vaccine.

The chain is built from TRBV7-2 and TRBJ2-3, with a weak D call TRBD1 (5 bases). V lost 5 bases and J lost 0, with 6 bases in between. Per the germline V gene, CDR1 is SGHTA and CDR2 is FQGNSA. The CDR3 contains 13 residues. CDR3: CASSRQSTDTQYF. CDR3 DNA: TGTGCCAGCAGCCGACAGAGCACAGATACGCAGTATTTT. Full variable domain (missing parts from reference TRBV7-2 and TRBJ2-3): GAGVSQSPSNKVTEKGKDVELRCDPISGHTALYWYRQSLGQGLEFLIYFQGNSAPDKSGLPSDRFSAERTGGSVSTLTIQRTQQEDSAVYLCASSRQSTDTQYFGPGTRLTVL.

The chain is built from TRBV7-9 and TRBJ2-7; D ambiguous. With 4 bases removed from V and 3 bases from J, the gap between germline ends came to 10 bases. The germline gives CDR1 SEHNR, CDR2 FQNEAQ (reference sequence). The CDR3 spans 13 residues. CDR3 bases: TGTGCCAGCAGCTCGCCAGAATACTACGAGCAGTACTTC. Encoded protein: CASSSPEYYEQYF.

This clonotype was recorded a few times. The rearrangement joins TRBV24-1 to TRBJ2-5; either TRBD1 or TRBD2 may fit D (5 bases each). Germline CDR1 reads KGHDR; CDR2 reads SFDVKD. The ends were cut back, 4 bases at V and 5 bases at J, with 10 bases in the middle. The CDR3 has 13 amino acids. The CDR3: CATSDGAEETQYF. The CDR3 nucleotides are TGTGCCACCAGTGACGGGGCGGAGGAGACCCAGTACTTC.

The chain links TRBV7-6 to TRBJ2-7; D call uncertain. Deletions cut 1 base from V and 6 bases from J, with 10 bases between. The CDR3 is 13 residues long. Looked up from germline, CDR1 is SGHVS and CDR2 is FNYEAQ. The CDR3 loop reads CASSLGPYSEQYV. The CDR3 DNA reads TGTGCCAGCAGCTTAGGGCCGTATAGCGAGCAGTACGTC.

The table lists this clonotype with many counts. The rearrangement uses TRBV20-1 and TRBJ2-4; D perhaps matches TRBD2 (5 bases). Trimming took off 6 bases at V and 1 base at J, with 16 bases between the two ends. In germline, CDR1 is DFQATT, CDR2 SNEGSKA (reference sequence). The length of the CDR3 is 15 residues. CDR3 sequence (DNA): TGCAGTGCGTACCGGGGATCTACGGCCAAAAACATTCAGTACTTC. The encoded protein is CSAYRGSTAKNIQYF.

The rearrangement uses TRBV5-1 and TRBJ1-2; TRBD1 might be the D (5 bases). This CDR3 spans 15 amino acids. V lost 4 bases to trimming and J lost 0 bases, with 13 bases between them. Germline-derived CDR1 and CDR2 are SGHRS and YFSETQ. The CDR3 here is CASSRLGGANYGYTF. DNA of the CDR3: TGCGCCAGCAGCCGTCTGGGGGGAGCTAACTATGGCTACACCTTC.

This chain links TRBV12-3 or TRBV12-4 with TRBJ2-3; no clear D gene. The ends were cut back, 8 bases at V and 0 bases at J, with 12 bases in the middle. CDR3 length equals 14 residues. Written as DNA, the CDR3 is TGTGCCAGCTCCGTCGACTCTAGCACAGATACGCAGTATTTT. Translating gives CASSVDSSTDTQYF.

This clonotype came up a few times. The chain uses TRBV9 and TRBJ1-5; no clear D gene. The CDR3 consists of 13 residues. The V end lost 0 bases, the J end lost 3 bases, and 4 bases lay between the germline ends. The germline V gene encodes CDR1 SGDLS and CDR2 YYNGEE. The CDR3 coding sequence is TGTGCCAGCAGCGTAGCCGACAATCAGCCCCAGCATTTT. Amino acid sequence: CASSVADNQPQHF. The full variable domain, in which reference TRBV9 and TRBJ1-5 provide the parts outside the CDR3, is DSGVTQTPKHLITATGQRVTLRCSPRSGDLSVYWYQQSLDQGLQFLIQYYNGEERAKGNILERFSAQQFPDLHSELNLSSLELGDSALYFCASSVADNQPQHFGDGTRLSIL.

The chain joins TRBV4-3 to TRBJ2-2, with a weak D call TRBD1 (5 bases). The CDR3 has 17 residues. Germline CDR1 reads LGHNA; CDR2 reads YSLEER. Trimming took 2 bases from V and 0 from J, leaving 13 bases between them. The CDR3 spells CASSQSPRQTNTGELFF. The CDR3 bases are TGCGCCAGCAGCCAAAGCCCTCGACAGACGAACACCGGGGAGCTGTTTTTT.

The table lists this clonotype with a count of one. The rearrangement links TRBV27 to TRBJ2-5; 15 nucleotides align to TRBD2. With 5 bases clipped from V and 5 bases from J, the junction kept 6 bases outside the gene matches. Germline loops: CDR1 MNHEY, CDR2 SMNVEV (reference sequence). This CDR3 has 16 amino acids. DNA for the CDR3: TGTGCCAGCAGTCGGACTAGCGGGGGGGCAAGGGAGACCCAGTACTTC. It specifies CASSRTSGGARETQYF.

CDR3 amino acids: CASSQDGTSGVHEQFF. Here the CDR3 DNA reads TGTGCCAGCAGCCAAGATGGGACTAGCGGGGTCCATGAGCAGTTCTTC. The rearrangement links TRBV3-1 to TRBJ2-1; TRBD2 agrees at 13 bases. The V and J ends lost 0 bases and 8 bases, in that order; junction bases with no gene match: 4. Germline V gives CDR1 LGHDT, CDR2 YNNKEL (reference sequence). CDR3 length equals 16 residues.

This clonotype was seen more than once but under ten times. The chain uses TRBV12-3 or TRBV12-4 and TRBJ2-2; no reliable D call. With 2 bases removed from V and 3 bases from J, the gap between germline ends came to 7 bases. This CDR3 has 14 residues. CDR3 coding DNA: TGTGCCAGCAGTTTACTGGGGTACACCGGGGAGCTGTTTTTT. It encodes CASSLLGYTGELFF.

This clonotype was observed a few times. V usage is TRBV6-6 and J usage is TRBJ2-5; tentatively, D is TRBD2 (6 bases). Germline CDR1 and CDR2: MNHNY and SVGAGI (reference sequence). This CDR3 spans 13 amino acids. V lost 9 bases and J lost 5, with 16 bases in between. The CDR3 DNA follows: TGTGCCAGTCGAACGGAGGCGGGGGAGACCCAGTACTTC. Protein product: CASRTEAGETQYF.

This clonotype was detected ten times or more. The chain employs TRBV12-3 or TRBV12-4 and TRBJ2-5; TRBD1 or TRBD2 may be the D gene (5 bases each). Trimming left V 2 bases short and J 3 bases short, with 13 bases between. The CDR3 has 15 residues. CDR3 DNA: TGTGCCAGCAGTTTATTCGGGCAGGGAGAAGAGACCCAGTACTTC. This gives the protein CASSLFGQGEETQYF.

This rearrangement joins TRBV29-1 to TRBJ2-7; D is perhaps TRBD1 (6 bases). Germline-derived CDR1 and CDR2 are SQVTM and ANQGSEA. CDR3 length: 13 residues. V dropped 2 bases and J dropped 2 bases, with 10 bases sitting between them. CDR3 bases: TGCAGCGTTGAATGGGGGCCAGCCTACGAGCAGTACTTC. This gives the protein CSVEWGPAYEQYF.

The gene calls are TRBV16 and TRBJ1-2; TRBD1 might be the D (5 bases). V was trimmed by 5 bases and J by 4 bases, leaving 17 bases between them. CDR1 KGHSY and CDR2 FQNENV come from the germline V gene. CDR3 length equals 15 residues. This CDR3 reads CASSNRHPITYGYTF. Here the CDR3 DNA reads TGTGCCAGCAGCAACAGGCATCCCATCACCTATGGCTACACCTTC. Complete variable domain (other parts from reference TRBV16 and TRBJ1-2): GEEVAQTPKHLVRGEGQKAKLYCAPIKGHSYVFWYQQVLKNEFKFLISFQNENVFDETGMPKERFSAKCLPNSPCSLEIQATKLEDSAVYFCASSNRHPITYGYTFGSGTRLTVV.

V and J are TRBV7-9 and TRBJ1-4; D is unresolved. V was pared by 5 bases and J by 4 bases, with 20 bases between. The germline V gene has CDR1 SEHNR and CDR2 FQNEAQ (reference sequence). The CDR3 runs 17 residues. CDR3 sequence: CASSHPTSTRNNEKLFF. CDR3 DNA sequence: TGTGCCAGCAGCCATCCTACTTCTACAAGAAATAATGAAAAACTGTTTTTT.

The chain joins TRBV7-2 to TRBJ2-5, with D possibly TRBD2 on 7 matching bases. Trimming stripped 7 bases from V and 7 bases from J, with 34 bases between. This CDR3 is 19 amino acids long. Germline CDR1 SGHTA, CDR2 FQGNSA. The CDR3 protein is CASTPPGASTGGPKRTQYF. The CDR3 region has the DNA TGTGCCAGCACACCCCCAGGAGCTAGTACCGGGGGGCCTAAGAGGACCCAGTACTTC.

This chain joins TRBV24-1 and TRBJ2-3; no clear D. There are 13 residues in the CDR3. V lost 0 bases to trimming and J lost 6 bases, with 6 bases between them. Germline CDR1 and CDR2: KGHDR and SFDVKD. Here the CDR3 DNA reads TGTGCCACCAGTGATTTGGTAGGGGATACGCAGTATTTT. Its protein product is CATSDLVGDTQYF.

At least ten counts were recorded for this clonotype. The chain couples TRBV18 to TRBJ1-1; D unresolved. The CDR3 runs to 14 residues. V lost 5 bases and J 4 bases, leaving 14 bases between the germline ends. The germline CDR1 and CDR2 sequences are KGHSH and LQKENI. The CDR3 is CASSGLEGGTEAFF. DNA for the CDR3: TGTGCCAGCTCAGGCCTTGAGGGAGGCACTGAAGCTTTCTTT.

This clonotype was observed a few times. This chain connects TRBV5-1 to TRBJ2-4; 9 positions match TRBD2. V lost 0 bases, J lost 5 bases, and 3 bases stayed unmatched. The CDR3 runs to 15 residues. Germline V gives CDR1 SGHRS, CDR2 YFSETQ. The CDR3 nucleotides are TGCGCCAGCAGCTTGGGGGGACTAGCTGAAAACATTCAGTACTTC. Amino acid sequence: CASSLGGLAENIQYF.

The chain couples TRBV15 to TRBJ1-1; D remains ambiguous. Per germline, CDR1 LNHNV and CDR2 YYDKDF (reference sequence). CDR3 length: 12 residues. Trimming took off 0 bases at V and 10 bases at J, with 9 bases between the two ends. The CDR3 here is CATSRDVTAAFF. The CDR3 coding sequence is TGTGCCACCAGCAGAGATGTGACGGCAGCTTTCTTT.